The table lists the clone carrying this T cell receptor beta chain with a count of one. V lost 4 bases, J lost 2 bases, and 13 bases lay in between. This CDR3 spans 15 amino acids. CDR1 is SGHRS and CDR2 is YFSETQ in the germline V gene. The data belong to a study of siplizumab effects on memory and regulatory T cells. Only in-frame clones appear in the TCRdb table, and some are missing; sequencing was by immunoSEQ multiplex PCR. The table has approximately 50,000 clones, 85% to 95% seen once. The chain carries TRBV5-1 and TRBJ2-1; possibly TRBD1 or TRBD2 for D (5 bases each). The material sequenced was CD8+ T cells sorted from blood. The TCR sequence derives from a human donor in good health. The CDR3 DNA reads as TGCGCCAGCAGCCCCCGGGGCGACCCCTACAATGAGCAGTTCTTC. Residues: CASSPRGDPYNEQFF. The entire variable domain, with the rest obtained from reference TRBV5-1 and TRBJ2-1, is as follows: KAGVTQTPRYLIKTRGQQVTLSCSPISGHRSVSWYQQTPGQGLQFLFEYFSETQRNKGNFPGRFSGRQFSNSRSEMNVSTLELGDSALYLCASSPRGDPYNEQFFGPGTRLTVL.